This T cell receptor beta chain is from a study of T cell responses to AZD1222 COVID-19 vaccine. General study findings and limits: Regions 160-218 and 743-854 held dominance among vaccine-associated CD4 TCRs, which spanned spike. Compared with day 0, the breadth and depth of the Spike-specific TCR repertoire rose significantly after two doses of AZD1222. There were mostly white British donors and more females than males, and clonal diversity was possibly underestimated. Without day 14 samples, only post-peak T cell repertoires were studied.

As for this clone: Its antigen is unknown.

Clones were sequenced by immunoSEQ multiplex PCR, and TCRdb holds only the in-frame ones, with some missing. The data hold nearly 80,000 clones, with 70% to 90% observed a single time. Per germline, CDR1 LGHNA and CDR2 YNFKEQ. The V gene lost 0 bases and the J gene lost 10 bases, with 13 bases spanning the gap. The CDR3 has 15 amino acids. The clonotype was recovered from an adult in good health. The sequencing here drew on peripheral blood, taken on day 0 of AZD1222 vaccination. The chain links TRBV4-2 to TRBJ1-6; D not certain. The CDR3 nucleotides are TGTGCCAGCAGCCAAGACCGCGTGACCTACTCACCCCTCCACTTT. Translating gives CASSQDRVTYSPLHF.